The subject of this entry is one T cell receptor beta chain. Its antigen is currently unknown. Per germline, CDR1 LNHDA and CDR2 SQIVND (reference sequence). V lost 5 bases and J lost 8, with 6 bases in between. This CDR3 region has 10 residues. The study ran its PCR with 60 Vbeta and 13 Jbeta primers. Libraries were prepared by immunoSEQ multiplex PCR; TCRdb keeps only in-frame clonotypes and omits some of them. The sample carries 150,000 to 200,000 clones, just under 80% recorded once. The data were taken from a study of cytomegalovirus exposure and HLA in healthy donors. For the study at large: One earlier analysis, a look at around 180 million T cells, found around 110 million unique TCR beta sequences. Study results and limitations: In terms of immune exposure information, only CMV serostatus was available. In the analysis, some V segments, TRBV6-2 and TRBV6-3 included, were excluded as indistinguishable. The authors considered a cluster of highly shared sequence variants likely to be a sequencing artifact.

The sequenced sample consisted of PBMCs. This sequence originates from a man younger than 35 in good health and CMV-seropositive. The chain carries TRBV19 and TRBJ1-2; D unclear. The CDR3 coding sequence is TGTGCCAGTAGTTCCTCGGGCTACACCTTC. It yields the protein CASSSSGYTF. The full variable domain, its missing parts supplied by reference TRBV19 and TRBJ1-2, is DGGITQSPKYLFRKEGQNVTLSCEQNLNHDAMYWYRQDPGQGLRLIYYSQIVNDFQKGDIAEGYSVSREKKESFPLTVTSAQKNPTAFYLCASSSSGYTFGSGTRLTVV.